A selection of T cell receptor beta chains follows, all from one sample in a study of shared clonotypes between healthy human individuals. The method was immunoSEQ multiplex PCR; TCRdb's version includes in-frame clones alone and lacks a portion of them. The table shows fewer than 800,000 clones, with about 91% occurring only once. The material sequenced was naive CD8+ T cells sorted from blood. The receptor source for this set is a man aged 30 to 45 in good health. Each CDR3 is given with its conserved first and last residue. D genes are given only for firm matches. Clone size is stated in some rows and not others, as once, few, many or a class when expanded.

d_call	clone_size	v_call	cdr3_length	j_call	cdr3_nt	cdr3_aa
-	-	TRBV5-4	14	TRBJ2-5	TGTGCCAGCAGCTTGTCAGGGTACCAAGAGACCCAGTACTTC	CASSLSGYQETQYF
TRBD2	-	TRBV7-2	16	TRBJ2-7	TGTGCCAGCAGCCCGGAGGTTAGCGGGGGCTCCTACGAGCAGTACTTC	CASSPEVSGGSYEQYF
TRBD1	-	TRBV27	12	TRBJ2-7	TGTGCCAGCAGTCATACAGGGGACGAGCAGTACTTC	CASSHTGDEQYF
-	once	TRBV5-8	14	TRBJ2-5	TGTGCCAGCAGCTTTGAGGGGGGCCGGGAGACCCAGTACTTC	CASSFEGGRETQYF
-	-	TRBV7-9	16	TRBJ2-7	TGTGCCAGCAGCTCGCTCTCTACGGGACTCGCCTACGAGCAGTACTTC	CASSSLSTGLAYEQYF
-	-	TRBV27	12	TRBJ2-2	TGTGCCAGCAGTAAGAAGCCCGGGGAGCTGTTTTTT	CASSKKPGELFF
-	-	TRBV7-6	13	TRBJ2-7	TGTGCCAGCAGCCCCTCACGCTACTACGAGCAGTACTTC	CASSPSRYYEQYF
-	-	TRBV29-1	11	TRBJ1-2	TGCAGCGTTGTATTGGAATATGGCTACACCTTC	CSVVLEYGYTF
-	-	TRBV27	15	TRBJ2-1	TGTGCCAGCAGCGGAGGAGAGCCCTCCTACAATGAGCAGTTCTTC	CASSGGEPSYNEQFF
-	-	TRBV28	11	TRBJ2-7	TGTGCCAGCGGAACCTCCTACGAGCAGTACTTC	CASGTSYEQYF
-	-	TRBV9	12	TRBJ1-2	TGTGCCAGCAGCGCCAGGGCCGGCGGCTACACCTTC	CASSARAGGYTF
-	-	TRBV28	14	TRBJ2-7	TGTGCCAGCAGGGTACAGGGTGCGGTCTACGAGCAGTACTTC	CASRVQGAVYEQYF
TRBD1	-	TRBV27	15	TRBJ2-7	TGTGCCAGCAGTTTTTTAGACAGGGTATACTACGAGCAGTACTTC	CASSFLDRVYYEQYF
-	-	TRBV28	13	TRBJ1-3	TGTGCCAGCAGTTTAATAGGGGAGGACACCATATATTTT	CASSLIGEDTIYF
-	-	TRBV28	17	TRBJ1-4	TGTGCCAGCAGTTCGACCCAAACCCGGTTCCGACATGAAAAACTGTTTTTT	CASSSTQTRFRHEKLFF
-	-	TRBV7-9	12	TRBJ2-7	TGTGCCAGCAGCTCCCCGGGTCTCGAGCAGTACTTC	CASSSPGLEQYF
TRBD1	once	TRBV25-1	17	TRBJ2-1	TGTGCCACCACTGGAAGGGTCCGGGACAGTAAATACAATGAGCAGTTCTTC	CATTGRVRDSKYNEQFF
-	-	TRBV28	13	TRBJ2-7	TGTGCCAGCAGTTTTGGGCCATCCTACGAGCAGTACTTC	CASSFGPSYEQYF
TRBD2	-	TRBV5-6	16	TRBJ2-5	TGTGCCAGCAGGCCTAGCGGGACCCTTTTGCAAGAGACCCAGTACTTC	CASRPSGTLLQETQYF
TRBD2	-	TRBV28	18	TRBJ2-7	TGTGCCAGCAGTTTGCCGGGACTAGCGGGACCTATTTCCTGGGAGCAGTACTTC	CASSLPGLAGPISWEQYF
-	-	TRBV30	15	TRBJ2-1	TGTGCCTGGAGTGTACGACCCGGACTTAACAATGAGCAGTTCTTC	CAWSVRPGLNNEQFF
TRBD2	-	TRBV7-7	15	TRBJ2-1	TGTGCCAGCAGCGAGAGCTCCGCGGGGGGCTATGAGCAGTTCTTC	CASSESSAGGYEQFF
TRBD1	once	TRBV6-1	15	TRBJ1-1	TGTGCCAGCAGTCCAAGACAGGGGGGAGGCACTGAAGCTTTCTTT	CASSPRQGGGTEAFF
-	-	TRBV20-1	11	TRBJ2-5	TGCAGTGCTAGGGAAGCCGGGCCCCAGTACTTC	CSAREAGPQYF
-	-	TRBV6-6	14	TRBJ2-2	TGTGCCAGTACCCAGGCAGCGAACACCGGGGAGCTGTTTTTT	CASTQAANTGELFF
-	-	TRBV11-2	15	TRBJ2-1	TGTGCCAGCAGCTTGTACAACAGGAACTACAATGAGCAGTTCTTC	CASSLYNRNYNEQFF
-	-	TRBV27	15	TRBJ2-7	TGTGCCAGCAGTTTACGGGGTGACGGGAACGACGAGCAGTACTTC	CASSLRGDGNDEQYF
-	-	TRBV6-1	14	TRBJ2-5	TGTGCCAGCAGTGAAGGGGGGGTAGGGGAGACCCAGTACTTC	CASSEGGVGETQYF